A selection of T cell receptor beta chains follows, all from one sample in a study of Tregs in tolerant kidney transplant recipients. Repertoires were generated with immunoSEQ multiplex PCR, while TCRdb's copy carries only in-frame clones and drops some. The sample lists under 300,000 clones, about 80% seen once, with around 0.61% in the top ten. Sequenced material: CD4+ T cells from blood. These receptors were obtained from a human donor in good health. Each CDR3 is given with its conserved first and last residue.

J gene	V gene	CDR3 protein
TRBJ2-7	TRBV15	CATSRDVPAYEQYF
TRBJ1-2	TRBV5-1	CASSSTGGSHYGYTF
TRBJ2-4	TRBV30	CAWSVGLAKNIQYF
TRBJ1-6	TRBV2	CASRDGNNSPLHF
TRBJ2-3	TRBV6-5	CASRRGTTTQYF
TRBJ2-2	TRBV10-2	CATELAPGQAGGELFF
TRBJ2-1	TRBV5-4	CASSLLGDEQFF
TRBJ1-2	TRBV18	CASSRNGNRMYGYTF
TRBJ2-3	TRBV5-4	CASSLGGSSTDTQYF
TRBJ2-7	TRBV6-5	CASSYRLRGLFHEQYF
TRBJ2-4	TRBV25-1	CASSGGMDRGFAKNIQYF
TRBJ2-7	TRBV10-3	CAISGDRGYSYEQYF
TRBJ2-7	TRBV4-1	CASSFNPKGDRDIYEQYF
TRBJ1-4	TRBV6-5	CASSYGLSTNEKLFF
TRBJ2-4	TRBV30	CAFGLAGGRAKNIQYF
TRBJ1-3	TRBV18	CASSPQGSGNTIYF
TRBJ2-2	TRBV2	CASSESRTGSTGELFF
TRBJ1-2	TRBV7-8	CASSFKGGRLYYGCTF
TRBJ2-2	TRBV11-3	CASSPRRGAGELFF
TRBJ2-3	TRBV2	CASSGLAGGPDTQYF
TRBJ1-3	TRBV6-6	CASSLYGSGNTIYF
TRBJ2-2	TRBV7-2	CASSLGQGAGELFF
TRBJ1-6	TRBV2	CASSRQGEVSPLHF
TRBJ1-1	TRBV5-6	CASSWGYTGTPNTEAFF
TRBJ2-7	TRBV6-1	CASSRQGALYEQYF
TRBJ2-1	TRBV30	CAWEGSRYNEQFF
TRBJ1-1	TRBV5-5	CASSLLQGVTEAFF
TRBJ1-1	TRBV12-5	CASGLETGLNTEAFF
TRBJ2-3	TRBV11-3	CASSLGRLAGPSDTQYF
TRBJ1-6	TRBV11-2	CASSFDFYNSPLHF
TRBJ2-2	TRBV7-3	CASSLIPGAVGGELFF
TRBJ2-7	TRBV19	CASSIAGQGYEQYF
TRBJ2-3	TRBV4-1	CASSRGGLARTDTQYF
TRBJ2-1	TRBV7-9	CASSLVRGAYNEQFF
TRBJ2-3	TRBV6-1	CASSGRGDTQYF
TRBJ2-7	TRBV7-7	CASSADRGYEQYF
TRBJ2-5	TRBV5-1	CASSLGGQGVLETQYF
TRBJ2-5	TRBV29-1	CSVPILGQGAKETQYF
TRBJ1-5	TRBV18	CASSGDMGGQPQHF
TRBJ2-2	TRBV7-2	CASSAGLAGVNWRTGELFF
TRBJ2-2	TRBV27	CASSYQGRRTGELFF
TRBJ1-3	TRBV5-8	CASSLRQGNSGNTIYF
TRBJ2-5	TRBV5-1	CASSRGLAGEGRRQETQYF
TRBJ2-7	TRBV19	CASSIQAGGRYEQYF
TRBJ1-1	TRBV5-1	CASSRSPLNTEAFF